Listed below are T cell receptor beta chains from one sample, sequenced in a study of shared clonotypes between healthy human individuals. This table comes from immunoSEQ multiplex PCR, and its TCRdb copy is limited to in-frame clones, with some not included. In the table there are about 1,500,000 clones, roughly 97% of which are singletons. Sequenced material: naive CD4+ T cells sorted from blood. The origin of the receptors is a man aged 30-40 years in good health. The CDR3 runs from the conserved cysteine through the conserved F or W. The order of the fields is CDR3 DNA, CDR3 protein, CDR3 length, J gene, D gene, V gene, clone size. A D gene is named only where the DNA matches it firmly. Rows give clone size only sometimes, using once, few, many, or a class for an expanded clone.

DNA: TGTGCCAGCAGCTTAGGGCAGGCGACAGAAGCTTTCTTT; CDR3: CASSLGQATEAFF; length: 13; J: TRBJ1-1; D: -; V: TRBV7-6; size: -
DNA: TGTGCCAGCAGCCCCAGGGGCGGGAGGGCCTTTGTTGAGCAGTTCTTC; CDR3: CASSPRGGRAFVEQFF; length: 16; J: TRBJ2-1; D: TRBD2; V: TRBV11-3; size: -
DNA: TGCGCCAGCAGCCAAGGGCACCTAGCGGGAACCTACGAGCAGTACTTC; CDR3: CASSQGHLAGTYEQYF; length: 16; J: TRBJ2-7; D: TRBD2; V: TRBV4-1; size: -
DNA: TGTGCCAGCGGTGTAGATACGCAGTATTTT; CDR3: CASGVDTQYF; length: 10; J: TRBJ2-3; D: -; V: TRBV6-6; size: -
DNA: TGTGCCAGCAGTCCCTGGGCTAGCGGAGACAATGAGCAGTTCTTC; CDR3: CASSPWASGDNEQFF; length: 15; J: TRBJ2-1; D: TRBD2; V: TRBV6-5; size: -
DNA: TGCGCCAGCAGCTTGGGTACTCAAGAGACCCAGTACTTC; CDR3: CASSLGTQETQYF; length: 13; J: TRBJ2-5; D: -; V: TRBV5-1; size: -
DNA: TGCGCCAGCAGCCGGGACAGGGGGGCGGGCGAGCAGTACTTC; CDR3: CASSRDRGAGEQYF; length: 14; J: TRBJ2-7; D: TRBD1; V: TRBV5-1; size: -
DNA: TGTGCCAGCAGCTTATTGGGGGCAGGTGCTCCCTACGAGCAGTACTTC; CDR3: CASSLLGAGAPYEQYF; length: 16; J: TRBJ2-7; D: -; V: TRBV7-8; size: -
DNA: TGTGCCAGCAGCCGTGGGCGGTCGAACTATGGCTACACCTTC; CDR3: CASSRGRSNYGYTF; length: 14; J: TRBJ1-2; D: -; V: TRBV11-2; size: -
DNA: TGTGCCAGCGCGGACGGAACTAACTATGGCTACACCTTC; CDR3: CASADGTNYGYTF; length: 13; J: TRBJ1-2; D: -; V: TRBV28; size: -
DNA: TGTGCCTGTACCCCTAAAGGACTAGATATCCCCTACGAGCAGTACTTC; CDR3: CACTPKGLDIPYEQYF; length: 16; J: TRBJ2-7; D: TRBD2; V: TRBV19; size: -
DNA: TGTGCCAGCAGGGGGCTAATTCTCAAGAGGTCTAGCGGGAGAGGCTACGAGCAGTACTTC; CDR3: CASRGLILKRSSGRGYEQYF; length: 20; J: TRBJ2-7; D: TRBD2; V: TRBV2; size: -
DNA: TGTGCCAGCTCAGTTAGTCTTAGGGACTACAATGAGCAGTTCTTC; CDR3: CASSVSLRDYNEQFF; length: 15; J: TRBJ2-1; D: -; V: TRBV18; size: -
DNA: TGCGCCAGCAGCTCAGAGGATACGCAGTATTTT; CDR3: CASSSEDTQYF; length: 11; J: TRBJ2-3; D: -; V: TRBV5-1; size: -
DNA: TGTGCCAGCAGCTTGGCCGGGGAGGGCGCTGAAGCTTTCTTT; CDR3: CASSLAGEGAEAFF; length: 14; J: TRBJ1-1; D: -; V: TRBV5-5; size: -
DNA: TGCGCCAGCAGCACCAGCGGGAGGATCGCCTACGAGCAGTACTTC; CDR3: CASSTSGRIAYEQYF; length: 15; J: TRBJ2-7; D: TRBD2; V: TRBV5-1; size: -
DNA: TGTGCCAGCAGCTTAGAGACAGGGGCCGCGTATAATTCACCCCTCCACTTT; CDR3: CASSLETGAAYNSPLHF; length: 17; J: TRBJ1-6; D: TRBD1; V: TRBV5-6; size: once
DNA: TGTGCCAGCAGTTTATCTCTGACCCAGGGGAGAAGCTATGGCTACACCTTC; CDR3: CASSLSLTQGRSYGYTF; length: 17; J: TRBJ1-2; D: -; V: TRBV27; size: -
DNA: TGCAGCGTACGGACTAGAATGACAGATACGCAGTATTTT; CDR3: CSVRTRMTDTQYF; length: 13; J: TRBJ2-3; D: TRBD2; V: TRBV29-1; size: -
DNA: TGTGCCAGCAGCTTGGTGACTAGCGGGAGCTCCTACGAGCAGTACTTC; CDR3: CASSLVTSGSSYEQYF; length: 16; J: TRBJ2-7; D: TRBD2; V: TRBV5-6; size: -
DNA: TGCGCCAGCAGCTTGGTCGGGCCGAGCACCGGGGAGCTGTTTTTT; CDR3: CASSLVGPSTGELFF; length: 15; J: TRBJ2-2; D: -; V: TRBV5-1; size: -
DNA: TGCAGCGTGCGGGCTGGAAACACCATATATTTT; CDR3: CSVRAGNTIYF; length: 11; J: TRBJ1-3; D: -; V: TRBV29-1; size: -
DNA: TGTGCCAGCAGCTTAGTGGGGACTAGCGGGAGGGGGACAGATACGCAGTATTTT; CDR3: CASSLVGTSGRGTDTQYF; length: 18; J: TRBJ2-3; D: TRBD2; V: TRBV7-2; size: -
DNA: TGTGCCAGCTCACCAATTGAGACAGGGAGGGGCTATGGCTACACCTTC; CDR3: CASSPIETGRGYGYTF; length: 16; J: TRBJ1-2; D: TRBD1; V: TRBV18; size: -
DNA: TGCGCCAGCAGCTTGGACGCTCGTACTATGCCAGATACGCAGTATTTT; CDR3: CASSLDARTMPDTQYF; length: 16; J: TRBJ2-3; D: -; V: TRBV5-1; size: -
DNA: TGTGCCAGCAGTGATCTCCCTGGGGGGGCGAGCTCCTACAATGAGCAGTTCTTC; CDR3: CASSDLPGGASSYNEQFF; length: 18; J: TRBJ2-1; D: -; V: TRBV6-1; size: once
DNA: TGTGCCGGGGGACTAGCGGGAACCACCGGGGAGCTGTTTTTT; CDR3: CAGGLAGTTGELFF; length: 14; J: TRBJ2-2; D: TRBD2; V: TRBV7-9; size: -
DNA: TGTGCCAGCAGTTTAAAATTGAGCGGGAGCCTGGGGAATGAGCAGTTCTTC; CDR3: CASSLKLSGSLGNEQFF; length: 17; J: TRBJ2-1; D: TRBD2; V: TRBV28; size: -
DNA: TGCGCCAGCAGCCAAGTGAAGGCGGGAGTCGACACCGGGGAGCTGTTTTTT; CDR3: CASSQVKAGVDTGELFF; length: 17; J: TRBJ2-2; D: TRBD2; V: TRBV5-1; size: -
DNA: TGTGCCAGCAGCTCGTTGAGGGGCCAGTACAATGAGCAGTTCTTC; CDR3: CASSSLRGQYNEQFF; length: 15; J: TRBJ2-1; D: -; V: TRBV7-9; size: -
DNA: TGTGCCAGCAGCCTCGAAGGACGGTACCGGGACTTC; CDR3: CASSLEGRYRDF; length: 12; J: TRBJ2-5; D: -; V: TRBV28; size: -
DNA: TGTGCCAGCAGCTTGACAGCTTACAATGAGCAGTTCTTC; CDR3: CASSLTAYNEQFF; length: 13; J: TRBJ2-1; D: -; V: TRBV7-2; size: -
DNA: TGCGCCAGCAGCTTGGGGGACTCGAGCCATGAGCAGTTCTTC; CDR3: CASSLGDSSHEQFF; length: 14; J: TRBJ2-1; D: -; V: TRBV5-1; size: -
DNA: TGTGCCAGTAGTATGACGACGACCCCCCCGTTCTTC; CDR3: CASSMTTTPPFF; length: 12; J: TRBJ2-1; D: -; V: TRBV19; size: -
DNA: TGTGCCAGCTTAGAGGTAGAGACCCAGTACTTC; CDR3: CASLEVETQYF; length: 11; J: TRBJ2-5; D: -; V: TRBV6-6; size: -
DNA: TGTGCCAGTACTCCAACGACAGGGGGCCGACCAGATACGCAGTATTTT; CDR3: CASTPTTGGRPDTQYF; length: 16; J: TRBJ2-3; D: TRBD1; V: TRBV19; size: -
DNA: TGCGCCAGCAGCTTGGAACAGTTCACAGATACGCAGTATTTT; CDR3: CASSLEQFTDTQYF; length: 14; J: TRBJ2-3; D: -; V: TRBV5-1; size: once
DNA: TGTGCCAGCAGCCCCCTTTGGCTTGGACAGGGAACTGTGGCTTTCTTT; CDR3: CASSPLWLGQGTVAFF; length: 16; J: TRBJ1-1; D: TRBD1; V: TRBV6-6; size: -
DNA: TGCAGCGCTCGGACTAGCGGGAGTTGGGCCCCCAATGAGCAGTTCTTC; CDR3: CSARTSGSWAPNEQFF; length: 16; J: TRBJ2-1; D: TRBD2; V: TRBV29-1; size: -
DNA: TGTGCCAGCAGCTTATGGTCAGGGATCTACAATGAGCAGTTCTTC; CDR3: CASSLWSGIYNEQFF; length: 15; J: TRBJ2-1; D: -; V: TRBV5-4; size: -
DNA: TGTGCCATCAAGAGAAGGGGGTCCTACAATGAGCAGTTCTTC; CDR3: CAIKRRGSYNEQFF; length: 14; J: TRBJ2-1; D: -; V: TRBV10-3; size: -
DNA: TGTGCCAGCAGCTTACAGGGACAGAACTACGAGCAGTACTTC; CDR3: CASSLQGQNYEQYF; length: 14; J: TRBJ2-7; D: TRBD1; V: TRBV5-4; size: -
DNA: TGTGCCAGCAGCTTGGTCGGTATCCTATCAGATACGCAGTATTTT; CDR3: CASSLVGILSDTQYF; length: 15; J: TRBJ2-3; D: -; V: TRBV5-5; size: -
DNA: TGTGCCAGCAGTGGGGCTAGCGGGAGTAAAGACTACAATGAGCAGTTCTTC; CDR3: CASSGASGSKDYNEQFF; length: 17; J: TRBJ2-1; D: TRBD2; V: TRBV25-1; size: -
DNA: TGTGCCAGCAGCTTACTGGACAGGGACGACACTGAAGCTTTCTTT; CDR3: CASSLLDRDDTEAFF; length: 15; J: TRBJ1-1; D: TRBD1; V: TRBV7-8; size: -
DNA: TGTGCCAGCAGTTTACGGGACAGGGGGAATCAGCCCCAGCATTTT; CDR3: CASSLRDRGNQPQHF; length: 15; J: TRBJ1-5; D: TRBD1; V: TRBV28; size: once
DNA: TGTGCCAGCAGCTACAGGGGTGAGAGCACTGAAGCTTTCTTT; CDR3: CASSYRGESTEAFF; length: 14; J: TRBJ1-1; D: TRBD1; V: TRBV2; size: -
DNA: TGCGCCAGCAGCTTGGCGATGACGGGGGTTCAAGAGACCCAGTACTTC; CDR3: CASSLAMTGVQETQYF; length: 16; J: TRBJ2-5; D: -; V: TRBV5-1; size: -
DNA: TGTGCCAGCAATCCCACGCTTGACTCCTACAATGAGCAGTTCTTC; CDR3: CASNPTLDSYNEQFF; length: 15; J: TRBJ2-1; D: -; V: TRBV6-1; size: -
DNA: TGTGCCAGCAGTGAATCGGGACCTTTTTACGAGCAGTACTTC; CDR3: CASSESGPFYEQYF; length: 14; J: TRBJ2-7; D: -; V: TRBV6-1; size: -
DNA: TGCGCCAGCAGCTTACTAGGACAGGCGAACTATGGCTACACCTTC; CDR3: CASSLLGQANYGYTF; length: 15; J: TRBJ1-2; D: TRBD1; V: TRBV5-1; size: -
DNA: TGCGCCAGCAGCTTGACAGTGGCGGGATATAGGTTCTTC; CDR3: CASSLTVAGYRFF; length: 13; J: TRBJ2-1; D: -; V: TRBV5-1; size: -
DNA: TGCAGCGTTGGAAAACTAGCGGGACACAATGAGCAGTTCTTC; CDR3: CSVGKLAGHNEQFF; length: 14; J: TRBJ2-1; D: TRBD2; V: TRBV29-1; size: -
DNA: TGTGCCAGCAGGGAACGATCGGTAAATGAGCAGTTCTTC; CDR3: CASRERSVNEQFF; length: 13; J: TRBJ2-1; D: -; V: TRBV5-4; size: -
DNA: TGTGCCAGCAGCGCAGAGACAGGGAGCTCCTACGAGCAGTACTTC; CDR3: CASSAETGSSYEQYF; length: 15; J: TRBJ2-7; D: TRBD1; V: TRBV11-3; size: -
DNA: TGCAGCGTAAGCGTCGGGTCCGGGACGAGCAATCAGCCCCAGCATTTT; CDR3: CSVSVGSGTSNQPQHF; length: 16; J: TRBJ1-5; D: -; V: TRBV29-1; size: few
DNA: TGTGCCACCAGCAAGCAGGATTATAGCAATCAGCCCCAGCATTTT; CDR3: CATSKQDYSNQPQHF; length: 15; J: TRBJ1-5; D: -; V: TRBV15; size: -